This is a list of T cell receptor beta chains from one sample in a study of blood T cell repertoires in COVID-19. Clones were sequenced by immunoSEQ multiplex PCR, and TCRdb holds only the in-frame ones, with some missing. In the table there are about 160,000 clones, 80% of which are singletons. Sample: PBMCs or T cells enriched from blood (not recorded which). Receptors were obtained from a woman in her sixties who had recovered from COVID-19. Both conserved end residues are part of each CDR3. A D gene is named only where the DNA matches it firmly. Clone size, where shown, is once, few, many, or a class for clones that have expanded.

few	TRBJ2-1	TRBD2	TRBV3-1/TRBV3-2	TGTGCCAGCAGCCCCTCGGAAGGACTAGCGGGCAACAATGAGCAGTTCTTC	CASSPSEGLAGNNEQFF
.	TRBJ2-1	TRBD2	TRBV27	TGTGCCAGCAGTTTAACGGGGGGGTTCAATGAGCAGTTCTTC	CASSLTGGFNEQFF
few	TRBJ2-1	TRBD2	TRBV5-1	TGCGCCAGCAGGCCAAGGACTAGCGGGGGTCAGAATGAGCAGTTCTTC	CASRPRTSGGQNEQFF
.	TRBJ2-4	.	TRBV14	TGTGCCAGCAGCCAAAACTCCAAAAACATTCAGTACTTC	CASSQNSKNIQYF
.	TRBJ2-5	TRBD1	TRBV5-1	TGCGCCAGCAGCGCTTGGGACAGAGCACAAGAGACCCAGTACTTC	CASSAWDRAQETQYF
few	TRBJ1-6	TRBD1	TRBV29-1	TGCAGCGTCCGACAGGGAGGTAATTCACCCCTCCACTTT	CSVRQGGNSPLHF
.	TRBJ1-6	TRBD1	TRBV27	TGTGCCAGCACGGGACAGGGGAGAGTTAATTCACCCCTCCACTTT	CASTGQGRVNSPLHF
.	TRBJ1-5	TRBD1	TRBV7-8	TGTGCCAGCAGCCAGGGGGAACAGGGACGCAATCAGCCCCAGCATTTT	CASSQGEQGRNQPQHF
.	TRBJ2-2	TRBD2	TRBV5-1	TGCGCCAGCAGCTCCGGGGGGGTGGACACCGGGGAGCTGTTTTTT	CASSSGGVDTGELFF
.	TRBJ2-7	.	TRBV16	TGTGCCAGCAGCCAATCTTCCAGGGCCTACGAGCAGTACTTC	CASSQSSRAYEQYF
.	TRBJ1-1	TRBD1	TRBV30	TGTGCCTGGAGTAGGGACAGGACGAACACTGAAGCTTTCTTT	CAWSRDRTNTEAFF
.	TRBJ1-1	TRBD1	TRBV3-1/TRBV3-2	TGTGCCAGCAGGCCCGGGACAGGAAACACTGAAGCTTTCTTT	CASRPGTGNTEAFF
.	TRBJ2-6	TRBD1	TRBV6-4	TGTGCCAGCAGCCGGACAGGGGACGGGGCCAACGTCCTGACTTTC	CASSRTGDGANVLTF
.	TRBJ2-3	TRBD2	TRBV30	TGTGCCTGGAGTCCCAGCGGGGGGGCGGGAGATACGCAGTATTTT	CAWSPSGGAGDTQYF
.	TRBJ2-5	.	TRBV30	TGTGCCTGGACGGTGGCGGGGGAGACCCAGTACTTC	CAWTVAGETQYF
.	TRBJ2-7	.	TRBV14	TGTGCCAGCAGCCCCCAAGGGGTGTCCTACGAGCAGTACTTC	CASSPQGVSYEQYF
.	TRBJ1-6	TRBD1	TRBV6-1	TGTGCCAGCAGTGAGCACGGCAGGGGGGATTCACCCCTCCACTTT	CASSEHGRGDSPLHF
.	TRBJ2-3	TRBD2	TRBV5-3	TGTGCCAGAAGCTGGCGGGGGGGCCCCACAGATACGCAGTATTTT	CARSWRGGPTDTQYF
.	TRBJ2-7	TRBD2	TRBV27	TGTGCCAGCAGGGTGACTAGCGGGGGTTCCTACGAGCAGTACTTC	CASRVTSGGSYEQYF
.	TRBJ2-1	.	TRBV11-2	TGTGCCAGCAGCTTGAGTTGGGGGGGCTTCAGGGAGCAGTTCTTC	CASSLSWGGFREQFF
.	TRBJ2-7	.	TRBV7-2	TGTGCCAGCAGCTTACGGCCGGGGGGCCCCTACGAGCAGTACTTC	CASSLRPGGPYEQYF
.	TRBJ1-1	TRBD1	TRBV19	TGTGCCAGTAGAAAAAGGGACAGGGAGGGGACTGAAGCTTTCTTT	CASRKRDREGTEAFF
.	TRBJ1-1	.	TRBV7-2	TGTGCCAGCAGCTTTGCGCAGGACACTGAAGCTTTCTTT	CASSFAQDTEAFF
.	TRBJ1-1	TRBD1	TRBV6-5	TGTGCCAGCAGGGCGGGACAGGGTTCGACGACTGAAGCTTTCTTT	CASRAGQGSTTEAFF
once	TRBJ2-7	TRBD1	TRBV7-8	TGTGCCAGCAGCTTTATCTCCGGGACAGGGGGTGCCGAGCAGTACTTC	CASSFISGTGGAEQYF
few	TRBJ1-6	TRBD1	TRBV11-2	TGTGCCAGCAGCTTAGATCCGGGACAGGGAAATTCACCCCTCCACTTT	CASSLDPGQGNSPLHF
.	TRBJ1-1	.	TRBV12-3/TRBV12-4	TGTGCCAGCAGTTCACAGGGAGACACTGAAGCTTTCTTT	CASSSQGDTEAFF
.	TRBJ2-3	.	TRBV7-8	TGTGCCAGCAGCTTAGTAGTGATGGGAGGTACGCAGTATTTT	CASSLVVMGGTQYF
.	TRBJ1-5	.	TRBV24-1	TGTGCCACCAGTGATTTTAGCGGGGAAGGGCAGCATTTT	CATSDFSGEGQHF
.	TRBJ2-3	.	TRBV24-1	TGTGCCACCAGTGATCCCCAGGGGTCGAGCACAGATACGCAGTATTTT	CATSDPQGSSTDTQYF
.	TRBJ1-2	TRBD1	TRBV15	TGTGCCACCAGCAGCGGAACAGGGGGCAAAAGCTATGGCTACACCTTC	CATSSGTGGKSYGYTF
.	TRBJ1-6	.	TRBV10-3	TGTGCCATCAGAGGATCGGGATCGGATTCACCCCTCCACTTT	CAIRGSGSDSPLHF
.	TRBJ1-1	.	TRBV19	TGTGCCAGTAGCGAAGAACTCATGTACACTGAAGCTTTCTTT	CASSEELMYTEAFF
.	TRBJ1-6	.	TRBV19	TGTGCCAGTGTCGAAGGGGCGTTGCAGAATTCACCCCTCCACTTT	CASVEGALQNSPLHF
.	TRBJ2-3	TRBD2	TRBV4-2	TGTGCCAGCAGTTTCAGGACTAGCGGGGACGATACGCAGTATTTT	CASSFRTSGDDTQYF
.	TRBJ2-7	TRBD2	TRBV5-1	TGCGCCAGCGACATAGCGGGGGGCTACTACGAGCAGTACTTC	CASDIAGGYYEQYF
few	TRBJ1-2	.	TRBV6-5	TGTGCCAGCAGAACCGACTCAGAAGGGGCCTATGGCTACACCTTC	CASRTDSEGAYGYTF
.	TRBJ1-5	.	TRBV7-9	TGTGCCAGCAGCTTTGGTGCGGCGAGACAGCCCCAGCATTTT	CASSFGAARQPQHF
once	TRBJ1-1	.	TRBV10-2	TGCGCCAGCAGTCGGACAGCTGAAGCTTTCTTT	CASSRTAEAFF
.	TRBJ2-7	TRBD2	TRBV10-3	TGTGCCATCTCCACTAGCGGTGGATCCTACGAGCAGTACTTC	CAISTSGGSYEQYF
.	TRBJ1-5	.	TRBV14	TGTGCCAGCAGCCAACAGGCTCATCAGCCCCAGCATTTT	CASSQQAHQPQHF
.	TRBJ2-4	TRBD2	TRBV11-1	TGTGCCAGCAGCGTTAGCGGGGGTGCCAAAAACATTCAGTACTTC	CASSVSGGAKNIQYF
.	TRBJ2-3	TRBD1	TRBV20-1	TGCAGTGCTAGTGGACAGGGAGATACGCAGTATTTT	CSASGQGDTQYF
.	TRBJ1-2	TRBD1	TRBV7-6	TGTGCCAGCAGCCCCACAGGGGGCGCAGGCTACACCTTC	CASSPTGGAGYTF
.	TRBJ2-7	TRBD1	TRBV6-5	TGTGCCAGCAGTTACTCTACTGGACAGGTCTTCGAGCAGTACTTC	CASSYSTGQVFEQYF
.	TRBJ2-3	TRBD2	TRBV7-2	TGTGCCAGCAGCGATAGAGGACTAGCGGGGATAACACGCACAGATACGCAGTATTTT	CASSDRGLAGITRTDTQYF
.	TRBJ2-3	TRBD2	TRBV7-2	TGTGCCAGCAGCTTCTCTCGGACTAGCGGGGCCGCGCGTGGCACGCAGTATTTT	CASSFSRTSGAARGTQYF
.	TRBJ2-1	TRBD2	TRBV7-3	TGTGCCAGCAGCTTATTGTCGGGGGGTCACAATGAGCAGTTCTTC	CASSLLSGGHNEQFF
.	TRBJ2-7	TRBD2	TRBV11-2	TGTGCCAGCAGCTGGGCGGGGGCCTACGAGCAGTACTTC	CASSWAGAYEQYF
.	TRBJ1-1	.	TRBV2	TGTGCCAGCAGTGAACCTAGCACAGCGAACACTGAAGCTTTCTTT	CASSEPSTANTEAFF
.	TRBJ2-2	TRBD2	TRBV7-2	TGTGCCAGCAGCTTCTACTTTAGCGGGGGGACGAACACCGGGGAGCTGTTTTTT	CASSFYFSGGTNTGELFF
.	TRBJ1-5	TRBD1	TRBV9	TGTGCCAGCAGCTTACGGGACAGCGGTCAGCCCCAGCATTTT	CASSLRDSGQPQHF
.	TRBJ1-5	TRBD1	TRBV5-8	TGTGCCAGCAGCTCGAAGGACAGGGTCCTATTTGATCAGCCCCAGCATTTT	CASSSKDRVLFDQPQHF
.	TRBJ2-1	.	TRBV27	TGTGCCAGCAGTTTACGGGCCTACAATGAGCAGTTCTTC	CASSLRAYNEQFF
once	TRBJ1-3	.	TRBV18	TGTGCCAGCTCACCGGCGGGTCTTACTGGAAACACCATATATTTT	CASSPAGLTGNTIYF
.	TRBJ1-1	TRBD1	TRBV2	TGTGCCAGCAATCGGGACAGGCAGACTGAAGCTTTCTTT	CASNRDRQTEAFF
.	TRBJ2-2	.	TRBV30	TGTGCCTGGAGTGTACGGGGTCTTACACGCGGGGAGCTGTTTTTT	CAWSVRGLTRGELFF